This T cell receptor beta chain stems from a study of regulatory T cells in long-lasting Graves disease (dated by TCRdb to the early 2020s). Turning to the overall study: Newly diagnosed Graves' disease patients had taken antithyroid drugs for less than 3 months. This study used TCR sequencing and RNA sequencing of peripheral blood to compare persistent Graves' disease patients against newly diagnosed Graves' disease patients. The study was conducted in China and was registered as a clinical trial. A total of roughly 33 samples underwent TCR sequencing: about 13 from persistent and about 20 from newly diagnosed Graves' disease patients.

Library construction relied on multiplex PCR. The sequencer listed for this sample is Illumina HiSeq 4000. CDR3 regions were amplified by Arm-PCR with iRepertoire HTBI primers to construct TCR beta libraries. Before sequencing, the PCR products underwent gel purification. The authors processed their data as follows. Gene usage analysis of CDR3 amino acid clonotypes relied on the roughly 64 TRBV and 14 TRBJ segments identified across samples. COPE and FqMerger were used to merge the filtered high-quality paired reads into contigs. BLAST was used to align contigs to IMGT TRBV, TRBD and TRBJ reference genes, and CDR3 was defined according to IMGT. Any clonotype with a frequency above 0.1% was classified as a highly expanded clone. Shannon entropy served as the measure of repertoire diversity, while the Gini coefficient captured V-J evenness. Clonotypes shared by more than one individual were considered public. Through fastp at Q25 and MiXCR, TCRdb rebuilt clones from the public reads, retaining in-frame beta chains. Records with the same CDR3 protein are collapsed into one entry carrying the most frequent genes and DNA. The V and J calls reflect TCRdb's pipeline rather than the authors' work. This sample holds fewer than 650,000 distinct CDR3 sequences; roughly 16% were observed only once. Of the sample, around 12% is held by the ten largest clones.

What the time point label conveys for this sample: newly diagnosed GD, antithyroid drugs for less than 3 months. For both TCR sequencing and RNA sequencing, RNA was extracted from PBMCs in TRIzol. The diagnosis of Graves' disease followed American Thyroid Association guidelines. Recruitment of patients was carried out at an endocrinology department in Xi'an, China. From each patient, approximately 10 milliliters of peripheral blood was collected into an EDTA anticoagulant tube. Ficoll Paque Plus density gradient separation was used to isolate PBMCs, and no additional T cell sorting was done. An Agilent 2100 Bioanalyzer and agarose gel were used to check RNA quality, and a NanoDrop 2000 was used to measure RNA concentration. From cysteine to phenylalanine, the CDR3 is 13 amino acids long. The retained sequence is limited to the CDR3, 39 bases, with the frame set at the first base. CDR1 and CDR2, per the germline V gene, are MDHEN and SYDVKM. The germline ends are 15 bases apart after V is trimmed by 10 bases and J by 2 bases.

Study-wide conclusions, independent of this receptor: The small sample size was acknowledged by the authors as a limitation that may reduce accuracy. Compared with newly diagnosed patients, persistent Graves' disease patients had lower TCR Shannon entropy and fewer highly expanded clones, which suggests clonal expansion. Sequencing and analysis were restricted to the TCR beta chain. Patients with persistent disease shared more public clonotypes (approximately 2,500) than newly diagnosed patients did (966). Only peripheral blood was studied, because thyroid tissue, the primary lesion, was inaccessible. Persistent disease showed preferential use of TRBV28, TRBJ1-2 and TRBJ2-5, whereas newly diagnosed disease favored TRBV20-1 and TRBJ2-1.

This clonotype was recorded at least ten times. It lacks a known antigen. It has no much larger one-base neighbor in the sample; base qualities were not kept. The data also belong to a second study, concerning T cells in Graves' hyperthyroidism and ophthalmopathy. As the second publication notes: Stable Graves' hyperthyroidism was defined as the absence of progression to ophthalmopathy over 18 months of follow-up. Hyperthyroidism patients were newly diagnosed, with disease duration under 2 months, and aged 18 to 65 years. The study excluded patients with uncontrolled infections, other autoimmune diseases, pregnancy or lactation. Diagnoses were established on the basis of clinical symptoms, serum thyroxine and TRAb, thyroid ultrasound, and orbital computed tomography. A first-round RT-PCR of the TCR CDR3 used the HTBI primer set with the Qiagen OneStep RT-PCR kit. Blood samples also contained most of the expanded thyroid clonotypes (frequency above 0.001), which suggests that blood repertoires may reflect thyroid immune responses. Ophthalmopathy was separated from stable hyperthyroidism by a 13 V-J signature model, with approximately 89% sensitivity and roughly 81% specificity obtained in cross-validation and 80%/75% obtained in testing. During validation, the model predicted progression to ophthalmopathy a median of approximately 6.5 months ahead of onset, with just under 71% sensitivity and 72.22% specificity. A discovery cohort of 95 to 100 patients, fewer than 50 with Graves' ophthalmopathy and approximately 57 with stable Graves' hyperthyroidism, was used to find distinguishing TCR V-J signatures. Prospective prediction of ophthalmopathy was tested in an independent validation cohort of 18 hyperthyroidism patients and 17 patients who later progressed to ophthalmopathy. The approximately 98 discovery patients were randomly divided into training and test sets at a 7:3 ratio. Thyroid tissue and blood T-cell repertoires from six Graves' hyperthyroidism patients were also compared in the study. After sampling, hyperthyroidism patients received methimazole starting at 30 mg daily, and ophthalmopathy patients received high-dose intravenous methylprednisolone. Libraries were constructed in a second round of multiplex PCR, after which size selection and purification were performed. Paired-end sequencing of the libraries was performed with 100 bp reads on an Illumina HiSeq2000. SOAPnuke was used to process the raw data, removing reads that contained adapters or uncalled bases, had a mean Phred below 15, or lacked an exact match to the constant primer or identifier. High-quality paired reads were merged with COPE v1.2.5, and unique nucleotide sequences were defined as clonotypes. Clonotypes were aligned to IMGT TRBV, TRBD and TRBJ reference segments using MiTCR v1.1. Analysis was restricted to V-J combinations with a frequency above 0.0001, which covered 99.2% of repertoires. A TCS score was defined as the ratio of F50 (clonal expansion) to E x V (chaos), with BLOSUM62-based TCRdist applied between CDR3 peptides within each V-J. Welch's t-statistics and random forest reduced roughly 530 V-J features to roughly 13, which were used in a naive Bayes classifier (R e1071). No statistical method was used to set the sample size in advance, and investigators knew the group allocation. TCR Vbeta CDR3 sequencing of 135 peripheral blood samples (about 45 ophthalmopathy, 70 to 85 hyperthyroidism and about 17 progressor patients) is reported in the paper.

The V gene is TRBV28 and the J gene is TRBJ2-7; there is no confident call for the D gene. This receptor was obtained from a man younger than 35 with Graves disease. Donor details come from another sample of the same person, matched by shared clones. The source material was peripheral blood mononuclear cells (PBMCs), sampled at new diagnosis, from a patient treated with antithyroid drugs. CDR3 loop: CATAEPGPYEQYF. The nucleotide sequence is given as TGTGCCACCGCGGAGCCCGGCCCCTACGAGCAGTACTTC. Beyond the CDR3, the reference TRBV28 and TRBJ2-7 genes provide the residues; the full variable domain reads: DVKVTQSSRYLVKRTGEKVFLECVQDMDHENMFWYRQDPGLGLRLIYFSYDVKMKEKGDIPEGYSVSREKKERFSLILESASTNQTSMYLCATAEPGPYEQYFGPGTRLTVT.